This passage covers 27 T cell receptor beta chains from one sample sequenced in a study of blood T cell repertoires in COVID-19. TCRdb's copy holds only in-frame clones and misses some; the assay was immunoSEQ multiplex PCR. The sample has around 400,000 clones, around nine tenths seen once. The sequencing input was PBMCs or T cells enriched from blood (not recorded which). These receptors were taken from a woman between 18 and 29 years old who had been exposed to COVID-19.

The chain recombines TRBV28 with TRBJ2-5; the match to TRBD1 covers 11 bases. There are 17 residues in the CDR3. Germline values: CDR1 MDHEN, CDR2 SYDVKM. Trimming took 6 bases from V and 5 from J; bases not matched to a gene: 14. DNA for the CDR3: TGTGCCAGCAGCCTAGGGGCGAACCGGGACAGGGGGGAGACCCAGTACTTC. Translation gives CASSLGANRDRGETQYF.

The chain employs TRBV5-1 and TRBJ2-1; 13 positions match TRBD2. The germline CDR1 and CDR2 sequences are SGHRS and YFSETQ. Losses at the gene ends were 4 bases for V and 5 bases for J; bases not matched to a gene: 6. The CDR3 contains 16 residues. The chain's CDR3 is CASSNGLAGDHNEQFF. CDR3 in DNA: TGCGCCAGCAGCAACGGACTAGCGGGAGACCACAATGAGCAGTTCTTC.

The chain has TRBV4-2 and TRBJ1-1; 10 bases align to TRBD1. CDR3 length: 15 amino acids. After removal of 3 bases from V and 5 bases from J, the junction contained 6 bases not matched to a gene. Germline CDR1 is LGHNA and CDR2 is YNFKEQ. CDR3 DNA sequence: TGTGCCAGCAGCCAGACAGGGGGCGGTTGGACTGAAGCTTTCTTT. This translates into CASSQTGGGWTEAFF.

This clone was counted a single time. CDR3 sequence reads: CASSRWTVSTDTQYF. CDR3 DNA sequence: TGTGCCAGCAGCCGATGGACAGTAAGCACAGATACGCAGTATTTT. The chain uses TRBV14 and TRBJ2-3; D possibly corresponds to TRBD1 (6 bases). Looked up from germline, CDR1 is SGHDN and CDR2 is FVKESK. This CDR3 region has 15 residues. Trimming left V 4 bases short and J 0 bases short, with 11 bases between.

The V call is TRBV28, the J call TRBJ1-2, with D possibly being TRBD1 (6 bases). V lost 7 bases to trimming and J lost 2 bases, with 17 bases between them. This CDR3 is 15 amino acids long. The germline V gene encodes CDR1 MDHEN and CDR2 SYDVKM. DNA for the CDR3: TGTGCCAGCATCGGAACAGGGCCCCCCAACTATGGCTACACCTTC. Translating it yields CASIGTGPPNYGYTF.

The chain joins TRBV28 to TRBJ2-3, with TRBD2 matching over 7 bases. V dropped 4 bases and J dropped 5; count of bases not matched to a gene: 6. The germline CDR1 and CDR2 sequences are MDHEN and SYDVKM. This CDR3 has 14 residues. The CDR3 nucleotides read TGTGCCAGCAGTTCTCTGGGAGGGGTAGATACGCAGTATTTT. Protein: CASSSLGGVDTQYF.

V usage is TRBV4-3 and J usage is TRBJ2-6, with 10 positions matching TRBD1. Trimming removed 1 base from V and 3 bases from J; junction bases left unmatched: 0. The length of the CDR3 is 16 residues. Germline CDR1 is LGHNA and CDR2 is YSLEER. The CDR3 DNA sequence: TGCGCCAGCAGCCAAGGGACAGGGGGTGGGGCCAACGTCCTGACTTTC. Its translation is CASSQGTGGGANVLTF.

The chain has TRBV15 and TRBJ1-2; 11 positions match TRBD1. Germline V gene lookup returns CDR1 LNHNV and CDR2 YYDKDF (reference sequence). CDR3 length: 16 amino acids. Trimming at V came to 0 bases and at J to 4 bases, leaving 4 bases not matched to a gene. CDR3 protein: CATSRDGGQGGYGYTF. The CDR3 nucleotides read TGTGCCACCAGCAGAGATGGGGGACAGGGGGGCTATGGCTACACCTTC.

The chain is built from TRBV9 and TRBJ2-1; TRBD1 is a possible D gene (5 bases). The CDR3 is made up of 14 amino acids. Germline lookup yields CDR1 SGDLS and CDR2 YYNGEE. The V and J ends lost 0 bases and 3 bases respectively, with 7 bases between them. The CDR3 reads CASSVGGDYNEQFF. The DNA for the CDR3 is TGTGCCAGCAGCGTAGGGGGCGACTACAATGAGCAGTTCTTC.

The chain is built from TRBV24-1 and TRBJ1-4; 7 bases are a match to TRBD1. Germline trimming cut 4 bases from V and 8 bases from J; bases unmatched to any gene: 6. The CDR3 has 14 amino acids. Germline loops: CDR1 KGHDR, CDR2 SFDVKD. The CDR3 DNA reads TGTGCCACCAGTGACTGGGACAGCCCCGAAAAACTGTTTTTT. Encoded protein: CATSDWDSPEKLFF.

The chain combines TRBV27 with TRBJ1-3; tentatively, D is TRBD1 (6 bases). V lost 5 bases, J lost 4 bases, and 12 bases lay in between. This CDR3 comprises 14 residues. Germline V gene lookup returns CDR1 MNHEY and CDR2 SMNVEV (reference sequence). CDR3 amino acids: CASSPDRFGNTIYF. The DNA for the CDR3 is TGTGCCAGCAGTCCGGACAGATTCGGAAACACCATATATTTT.

The rearrangement links TRBV4-1 to TRBJ1-5; TRBD1 aligns across 9 bases. The CDR3 is 17 amino acids. Germline CDR1 is MGHRA and CDR2 is YSYEKL. Trimming removed 4 bases from V and 7 bases from J; junction bases left unmatched: 14. The CDR3 nucleotides read TGCGCCAGCAGCCCCACCGGGACAGGGAGGAGCGGGCAGCCCCAGCATTTT. Translation: CASSPTGTGRSGQPQHF.

There are a few counts of this clone. The rearrangement links TRBV15 to TRBJ1-5, with 8 bases matching TRBD1. The CDR3 covers 15 residues. The V and J ends lost 0 bases and 4 bases, in that order; junction bases with no gene match: 2. Germline V lookup: CDR1 LNHNV, CDR2 YYDKDF (reference sequence). CDR3 loop: CATSREYRGNQPQHF. In nucleotides, the CDR3 is TGTGCCACCAGCAGAGAATACAGGGGGAATCAGCCCCAGCATTTT.

J is TRBJ2-4 and V is TRBV4-3, with D uncertain. Germline lookup yields CDR1 LGHNA and CDR2 YSLEER. The CDR3 consists of 14 residues. Trimming cost V 2 bases and J 6 bases, with 11 bases left between them. CDR3 DNA: TGCGCCAGCAGCCAAAGCGCCTCCCCAAACATTCAGTACTTC. It specifies CASSQSASPNIQYF.

The CDR3 reads CASSAGGGDLTEAFF. The CDR3 DNA reads as TGCGCCAGCAGCGCCGGTGGTGGTGATCTCACTGAAGCTTTCTTT. The rearrangement links TRBV5-1 to TRBJ1-1; unclear D gene. CDR1 and CDR2 (germline): SGHRS, YFSETQ. The V end lost 4 bases, the J end lost 4 bases, and 17 bases lay between the germline ends. This CDR3 region has 15 residues. The full variable domain, its missing parts supplied by reference TRBV5-1 and TRBJ1-1, is KAGVTQTPRYLIKTRGQQVTLSCSPISGHRSVSWYQQTPGQGLQFLFEYFSETQRNKGNFPGRFSGRQFSNSRSEMNVSTLELGDSALYLCASSAGGGDLTEAFFGQGTRLTVV.

The chain links TRBV30 to TRBJ2-1, with D hard to call. This CDR3 has 11 residues. Germline CDR1 reads GTSNPN; CDR2 reads SVGIG (reference sequence). The ends were cut back, 3 bases at V and 6 bases at J, with 6 bases in the middle. The CDR3, as DNA: TGTGCCTGGAGGCACAGCAATGAGCAGTTCTTC. Translation gives CAWRHSNEQFF. The full variable domain, with the rest looked up from reference TRBV30 and TRBJ2-1, is SQTIHQWPATLVQPVGSPLSLECTVEGTSNPNLYWYRQAAGRGLQLLFYSVGIGQISSEVPQNLSASRPQDRQFILSSKKLLLSDSGFYLCAWRHSNEQFFGPGTRLTVL.

This chain joins TRBV18 and TRBJ1-2; 7 bases align to TRBD1. V shed 6 bases and J 4 bases; nucleotides not matched to a gene: 11. The germline CDR1 and CDR2 sequences are KGHSH and LQKENI. This CDR3 is 15 amino acids long. CDR3: CASSPGQPSSYGYTF. DNA for the CDR3: TGTGCCAGCTCCCCGGGACAGCCTTCAAGCTATGGCTACACCTTC.

The rearrangement joins TRBV2 to TRBJ1-1, with TRBD1 matching over 7 bases. The CDR3 contains 13 residues. Germline V gene lookup returns CDR1 SNHLY and CDR2 FYNNEI. J was trimmed by 5 bases and V by 9 bases; bases with no gene match: 9. CDR3 sequence reads: CARANRGGTEAFF. Written as DNA, the CDR3 is TGTGCCAGAGCAAACAGGGGCGGTACTGAAGCTTTCTTT.

Only one count was recorded for this clone. V gene TRBV7-9 combines with J gene TRBJ1-6; D possibly corresponds to TRBD1 (6 bases). The CDR3 runs 16 residues. In germline, CDR1 is SEHNR, CDR2 FQNEAQ (reference sequence). The V end was cut by 1 base, the J end by 5 bases, with 12 bases between. CDR3 amino acids: CASSLGGQQNNSPLHF. The CDR3 bases are TGTGCCAGCAGCTTAGGGGGGCAGCAGAATAATTCACCCCTCCACTTT.

The chain joins TRBV19 to TRBJ1-5, with TRBD1 matching over 10 bases. This CDR3 is built from 14 residues. V shed 10 bases and J 5 bases; nucleotides not matched to a gene: 8. In germline, CDR1 is LNHDA, CDR2 SQIVND (reference sequence). CDR3 nucleotides: TGTGCCACTATGGGACAGGGGTCGTATCAGCCCCAGCATTTT. Translation gives CATMGQGSYQPQHF. The whole variable domain, filled in from reference TRBV19 and TRBJ1-5, reads DGGITQSPKYLFRKEGQNVTLSCEQNLNHDAMYWYRQDPGQGLRLIYYSQIVNDFQKGDIAEGYSVSREKKESFPLTVTSAQKNPTAFYLCATMGQGSYQPQHFGDGTRLSIL.

This chain's CDR3 is CASRERVLSPEAFF. CDR3 sequence (DNA): TGTGCCAGCAGGGAGAGGGTACTGAGCCCTGAAGCTTTCTTT. This rearrangement joins TRBV2 to TRBJ1-1; D unresolved. Germline V gene data show CDR1 as SNHLY and CDR2 as FYNNEI. V dropped 6 bases and J dropped 6 bases, with 17 bases sitting between them. The CDR3 length is 14 residues. Together with reference TRBV2 and TRBJ1-1, the CDR3 gives the full variable domain: EPEVTQTPSHQVTQMGQEVILRCVPISNHLYFYWYRQILGQKVEFLVSFYNNEISEKSEIFDDQFSVERPDGSNFTLKIRSTKLEDSAMYFCASRERVLSPEAFFGQGTRLTVV.

The rearrangement uses TRBV5-6 and TRBJ1-1; TRBD1 matches 7 bases. V lost 5 bases to trimming and J lost 8 bases; unmatched junction nucleotides: 9. CDR1 SGHDT and CDR2 YYEEEE come from the germline V gene. The CDR3 has 13 amino acids. The CDR3 protein is CASRGGQDEEAFF. CDR3 nucleotides: TGTGCCAGCAGGGGCGGACAGGACGAAGAAGCTTTCTTT.

As regards this clone: The junction does not match germline at one end; this may be a read error. The chain couples TRBV11-2 to TRBJ2-1; D may be TRBD1 (6 bases). Germline V lookup: CDR1 SGHAT, CDR2 FQNNGV. CDR3 size: 12 residues. The CDR3 DNA sequence: TGTGCCAGCAGCTCCGTGGACAGCGTTTTGCTCTTC. This sequence encodes CASSSVDSVLLF.

The chain has TRBV10-3 and TRBJ2-3; 11 nucleotides align to TRBD1. Germline-derived CDR1 and CDR2 are ENHRY and SYGVKD. This CDR3 comprises 16 residues. J was trimmed by 2 bases and V by 4 bases; bases with no gene match: 5. The CDR3 DNA sequence: TGTGCCATCAGTGGTGGGACAGGGGGAAACACAGATACGCAGTATTTT. This sequence encodes CAISGGTGGNTDTQYF.

The V gene is TRBV24-1, the J gene TRBJ2-5; 7 bases line up with TRBD2. Germline V gene sequence: CDR1 KGHDR, CDR2 SFDVKD. The V gene end was trimmed by 6 bases and the J gene end by 5 bases; junction bases not matched to a gene: 17. The CDR3 contains 17 residues. The DNA of the CDR3 is TGTGCCACCAGTCCAGTGATGGGCGGGGGTGGAGGGGAGACCCAGTACTTC. Residues: CATSPVMGGGGGETQYF.

The chain is built from TRBV9 and TRBJ1-5; tentative D call: TRBD1 (6 bases). This CDR3 region has 13 residues. The germline gives CDR1 SGDLS, CDR2 YYNGEE. V shed 7 bases and J shed 10 bases, with 18 bases lying between them. DNA for the CDR3: TGTGCCAGCGGAGGGGGGGGAGTTGGACCCCAGCATTTT. Translated, it gives CASGGGGVGPQHF.

This clone was recorded a few times. The chain joins TRBV20-1 to TRBJ2-5; no clear D. The V gene's germline CDR1 is DFQATT and CDR2 SNEGSKA (reference sequence). The V gene lost 5 bases and the J gene lost 10 bases, with 14 bases spanning the gap. The CDR3 totals 11 residues. The CDR3 region is CSAFGGNSQYF. In DNA form, the CDR3 reads TGCAGTGCTTTTGGCGGTAATAGCCAGTACTTC.